Presented here are 4 T cell receptor beta chains from one specimen sequenced in a study of T cells in Graves' hyperthyroidism and ophthalmopathy. Amplified regions were TCR beta CDR3 sequences from RNA transcripts. HTBI primers were employed in a first-round RT-PCR of the TCR CDR3. One entry per CDR3 protein, called by TCRdb with MiXCR from the multiplex PCR reads. The profile shows 380,000 or so distinct CDR3 sequences, about 14% of them singletons. Sample: blood. These receptors came from a woman in her twenties or thirties with Graves' hyperthyroidism.

The genes are TRBV5-4 and TRBJ2-5; D is uncertain. The CDR3 spans 14 residues. Germline-derived CDR1 and CDR2 are SGHNT and YYREEE (reference sequence). The V end was cut by 0 bases, the J end by 5 bases, with 11 bases between. CDR3 nucleotide sequence: TGTGCCAGCAGCTTGGTTGCGGCCGGGGAGACCCAGTACTTC. As protein: CASSLVAAGETQYF.

In its sample, this clonotype was seen a few times. The chain links TRBV9 to TRBJ1-1; 7 bases match TRBD1. This CDR3 has 15 amino acids. Germline V gene data show CDR1 as SGDLS and CDR2 as YYNGEE. J was trimmed by 4 bases and V by 0 bases; bases with no gene match: 6. The CDR3 nucleotides are TGTGCCAGCAGCGTAGACAGGGGAGGGGTCACTGAAGCTTTCTTT. Translating it yields CASSVDRGGVTEAFF.

The chain employs TRBV12-3 or TRBV12-4 and TRBJ2-7, with a tentative D call TRBD2 (6 bases). V was cut by 2 bases and J by 5 bases, with 13 bases left in between. The CDR3 extends over 14 amino acids. The DNA for the CDR3 is TGTGCCAGCAGTTTATTGGGACTTGGAGACGAGCAGTACTTC. Translating gives CASSLLGLGDEQYF.

The chain joins TRBV15 to TRBJ2-3; D unresolved. CDR3 size: 14 residues. The germline V gene encodes CDR1 LNHNV and CDR2 YYDKDF (reference sequence). The V end was cut by 1 base, the J end by 6 bases, with 11 bases between. The CDR3 region has the DNA TGTGCCACCAGCAGAGTCCGGGCCGGGGATACGCAGTATTTT. Residues: CATSRVRAGDTQYF.